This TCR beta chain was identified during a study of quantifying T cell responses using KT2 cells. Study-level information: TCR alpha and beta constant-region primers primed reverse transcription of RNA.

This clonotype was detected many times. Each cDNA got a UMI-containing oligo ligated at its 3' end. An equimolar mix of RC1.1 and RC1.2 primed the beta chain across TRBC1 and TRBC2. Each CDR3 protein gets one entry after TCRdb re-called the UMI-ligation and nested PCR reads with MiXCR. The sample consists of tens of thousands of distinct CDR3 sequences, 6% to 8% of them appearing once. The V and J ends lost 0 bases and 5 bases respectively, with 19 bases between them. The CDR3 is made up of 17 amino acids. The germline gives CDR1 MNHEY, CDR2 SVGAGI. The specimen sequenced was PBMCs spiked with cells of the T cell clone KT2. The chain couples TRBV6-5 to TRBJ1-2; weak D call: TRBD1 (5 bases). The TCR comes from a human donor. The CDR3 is CASSYSWLSGGGYGYTF. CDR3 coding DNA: TGTGCCAGCAGTTACTCGTGGCTATCCGGGGGTGGGTATGGCTACACCTTC.